Listed below are T cell receptor beta chains from one sample, sequenced in a study of control samples from healthy donors and cancer patients. Assay used: immunoSEQ multiplex PCR; TCRdb lists only in-frame clones, some missing. The sample lists about 160,000 clones, about 94% occurring once. Sequenced sample: blood. The receptors stem from a woman in her thirties or forties in good health. CDR3s leave out the opening cysteine and the closing phenylalanine or tryptophan. The size entry is marked missing in some rows and otherwise reads once, few, many or a size class.

clone_size	cdr3_length	v_call	j_call	cdr3_aa
NA	13	TRBV18	TRBJ1-1	ASSPRGEASTEAF
NA	11	TRBV29-1	TRBJ1-1	SASSGGNTEAF
NA	14	TRBV5-6	TRBJ1-2	ASSGAGTGATYGYT
NA	13	TRBV6-4	TRBJ2-1	ASSEEYGQGARQF
NA	13	TRBV9	TRBJ2-1	ASSSRTGQGDEQF
NA	13	TRBV7-2	TRBJ1-2	ASSLAPQGAYGYT
NA	11	TRBV12-3/TRBV12-4	TRBJ1-2	ASSPNYNGGYT
NA	16	TRBV9	TRBJ1-2	ASSARTKTDRAGNGYT
NA	14	TRBV5-1	TRBJ1-3	ASSLSGRTSGNTIY
NA	14	TRBV6-2/TRBV6-3	TRBJ1-1	ASSYTGQGMNTEAF
NA	15	TRBV4-3	TRBJ1-6	ASSQDYLGDLNSPLH
NA	12	TRBV19	TRBJ1-1	ASSMFRQNTEAF
NA	12	TRBV7-2	TRBJ2-1	ASGGTQIYNEQF
NA	14	TRBV6-5	TRBJ1-3	ASSYSNPGTPNTIY
once	13	TRBV7-8	TRBJ2-7	ASSSRGTGHYEQY
NA	18	TRBV21-1	TRBJ2-2	ASSKRWVGLGGLGTGELF
NA	17	TRBV11-2	TRBJ2-5	ASSLDVAVGYPPKETQY
NA	12	TRBV7-2	TRBJ2-7	ASSSSGTLGEQY
NA	13	TRBV6-5	TRBJ1-2	ASRIGTGVVYGYT
NA	11	TRBV6-5	TRBJ2-1	ASSYWRSNEQF
NA	12	TRBV7-2	TRBJ1-1	ASSLNRENTEAF
NA	15	TRBV24-1	TRBJ2-1	ATSDLVDRKVYNEQF
NA	13	TRBV15	TRBJ1-3	ATSSTGSSGNTIY
NA	12	TRBV5-8	TRBJ1-1	ASRRDRLHTEAF
NA	14	TRBV7-8	TRBJ2-4	ASSLFRDRGRNIQY
NA	13	TRBV10-3	TRBJ1-3	AISESTFGGNTIY
NA	13	TRBV6-5	TRBJ2-7	ASSRGLVAGGEQY
NA	13	TRBV9	TRBJ2-5	ASSVAPTSQETQY
NA	10	TRBV7-2	TRBJ2-1	ASSLAAGEQF
NA	11	TRBV30	TRBJ2-7	ACFGISTYEQY
NA	14	TRBV18	TRBJ2-7	ASSPRGGEIVLEQY
NA	13	TRBV15	TRBJ1-5	ATRYSAYSNQPQH
NA	13	TRBV9	TRBJ2-7	ASSARLAGVYEQY
NA	8	TRBV19	TRBJ2-1	ASSNNEQF
NA	13	TRBV7-2	TRBJ1-4	ASSSNPGYGGKLF
NA	12	TRBV5-1	TRBJ1-2	ASSEGQGDYGYT
once	15	TRBV4-2	TRBJ2-2	ASSPLAGIWSTGELF
NA	13	TRBV6-5	TRBJ1-4	ASTKTPRRGEKLF
NA	11	TRBV19	TRBJ1-2	ASRGQGENGYT
NA	11	TRBV6-5	TRBJ1-2	ASSRSGDYGYT
NA	12	TRBV11-2	TRBJ1-6	ASSLAGADSPLH
NA	12	TRBV4-2	TRBJ2-7	ASSQANRGYEQY
NA	14	TRBV3-1/TRBV3-2	TRBJ2-2	ASSQGSGVRTGELF
NA	14	TRBV5-5	TRBJ2-5	ASSLSVLGGIETQY
NA	12	TRBV19	TRBJ1-6	ASKYLQGNSPLH
NA	11	TRBV7-2	TRBJ1-5	ASSLGQGRPQH
NA	13	TRBV18	TRBJ1-3	ASSLTRDSGNTIY
NA	14	TRBV5-6	TRBJ2-1	ASSPSGTSIYNEQF
once	13	TRBV10-3	TRBJ1-1	AISSGTGGNTEAF
NA	11	TRBV12-3/TRBV12-4	TRBJ1-1	ASSFPGGTEAF
NA	11	TRBV11-2	TRBJ1-3	ASNPGTENTIY
once	16	TRBV7-2	TRBJ1-2	ASSLARMDRGRDYGYT
NA	13	TRBV9	TRBJ1-2	ASSSAGTGEGGYT
NA	13	TRBV9	TRBJ1-2	ASTPEGTGSYGYT
NA	12	TRBV29-1	TRBJ1-3	SVLIRHSGNTIY
NA	14	TRBV5-1	TRBJ2-5	ASSYDGAGGTETQY